What follows are 20 T cell receptor beta chains derived from one specimen sequenced in a study of T cells in narcolepsy. Assay used: immunoSEQ multiplex PCR; TCRdb lists only in-frame clones, some missing. The data hold tens of thousands of clones, with about four fifths observed a single time. The sample comprised CD45RA- memory CD4+ T cells from PBMCs. The receptors derive from a human donor with narcolepsy.

The rearrangement links TRBV25-1 to TRBJ2-3; D possibly corresponds to TRBD1 (5 bases). The CDR3 consists of 13 residues. Between the trimmed V and J ends, which lost 7 bases and 1 base, there was a span of 9 bases. CDR1 MGHDK and CDR2 SYGVNS come from the germline V gene. The CDR3 protein is CASIRGGTDTQYF. DNA of the CDR3: TGTGCCAGCATAAGGGGCGGCACAGATACGCAGTATTTT.

The gene calls are TRBV27 and TRBJ1-1; D is possibly TRBD1 (5 bases). V was shortened by 8 bases and J by 0 bases, with 13 bases between the two germline ends. Germline CDR1 is MNHEY and CDR2 is SMNVEV (reference sequence). CDR3 length equals 14 residues. CDR3 amino acids: CASGQTAMNTEAFF. In nucleotides, the CDR3 is TGTGCCAGCGGTCAGACAGCCATGAACACTGAAGCTTTCTTT.

CDR3: CASSPGRRVLEPLHF. In DNA, the CDR3 is TGTGCCAGCAGCCCAGGGCGCAGGGTTTTAGAACCCCTCCACTTT. J is TRBJ1-6 and V is TRBV7-9; D possibly corresponds to TRBD1 (5 bases). Per the germline V gene, CDR1 is SEHNR and CDR2 is FQNEAQ (reference sequence). CDR3 length equals 15 residues. Trimming took 5 bases from V and 12 from J, leaving 20 bases between them.

The chain couples TRBV6-1 to TRBJ2-1; D possibly corresponds to TRBD2 (5 bases). The germline V gene has CDR1 MNHNS and CDR2 SASEGT. There are 11 residues in the CDR3. V gave up 6 bases and J gave up 5 bases, with 5 bases separating them. The CDR3 region is CASRRDNEQFF. Here the CDR3 DNA reads TGTGCCAGCAGGCGGGACAATGAGCAGTTCTTC.

The chain uses TRBV30 and TRBJ2-1; no definite D call. Per the germline V gene, CDR1 is GTSNPN and CDR2 is SVGIG (reference sequence). Trimming shortened V by 4 bases and J by 8 bases, and 15 bases separated the two germline ends. The CDR3 totals 13 residues. As DNA, the CDR3 is TGTGCCTGGAAATACTTGGATGGCGATGAGCAGTTCTTC. Protein product: CAWKYLDGDEQFF. Filled out from reference TRBV30 and TRBJ2-1, the complete variable domain reads SQTIHQWPATLVQPVGSPLSLECTVEGTSNPNLYWYRQAAGRGLQLLFYSVGIGQISSEVPQNLSASRPQDRQFILSSKKLLLSDSGFYLCAWKYLDGDEQFFGPGTRLTVL.

This chain connects TRBV2 to TRBJ2-3, with D unresolved. This CDR3 contains 15 residues. Trimming removed 3 bases from V and 0 bases from J, with 10 bases in between. Germline lookup yields CDR1 SNHLY and CDR2 FYNNEI. The CDR3 nucleotides read TGTGCCAGCAGTGATTCGGCAGGCAGCACAGATACGCAGTATTTT. This translates into CASSDSAGSTDTQYF.

This chain links TRBV19 with TRBJ2-5; 12 bases line up with TRBD2. V shed 3 bases and J 5 bases; nucleotides not matched to a gene: 4. CDR1 is LNHDA and CDR2 is SQIVND in the germline V gene (reference sequence). The CDR3 loop spans 15 amino acids. CDR3 sequence: CASSIPSGGAETQYF. The CDR3 bases are TGTGCCAGTAGTATCCCTAGCGGGGGGGCGGAGACCCAGTACTTC.

This chain joins TRBV7-3 and TRBJ2-7, with D perhaps given as TRBD1 or TRBD2 (5 bases each). Trimming left V 2 bases short and J 13 bases short, with 18 bases between. The V gene's germline CDR1 is SGHTA and CDR2 FQGTGA. The CDR3 has 13 residues. The CDR3 nucleotides are TGTGCCAGCAGCTTAGGAGTCGAGGGGCGCGTTTACTTC. Amino acids: CASSLGVEGRVYF.

The CDR3 nucleotides are TGTGCCAGCAGCGTCGGGGGGCTGCTGCAAGAGACCCAGTACTTC. This translates into CASSVGGLLQETQYF. V is TRBV28 and J is TRBJ2-5; the D gene is possibly TRBD2 (7 bases). Deletions cut 6 bases from V and 2 bases from J, with 16 bases between. Germline assignment: CDR1 MDHEN and CDR2 SYDVKM. The CDR3 is 15 residues long.

This CDR3 reads CASSEYREWSTDTQYF. DNA of the CDR3: TGTGCCAGCAGTGAATATCGGGAGTGGAGCACAGATACGCAGTATTTT. V is TRBV2 and J is TRBJ2-3; D may be TRBD2 (6 bases). Per the germline V gene, CDR1 is SNHLY and CDR2 is FYNNEI. The V end lost 2 bases, the J end lost 0 bases, and 12 bases lay between the germline ends. The CDR3 has 16 amino acids. Filled out from reference TRBV2 and TRBJ2-3, the complete variable domain reads EPEVTQTPSHQVTQMGQEVILRCVPISNHLYFYWYRQILGQKVEFLVSFYNNEISEKSEIFDDQFSVERPDGSNFTLKIRSTKLEDSAMYFCASSEYREWSTDTQYFGPGTRLTVL.

The chain uses TRBV6-6 and TRBJ2-7; 9 bases agree with TRBD1. Germline assignment: CDR1 MNHNY and CDR2 SVGAGI (reference sequence). The CDR3 runs 13 residues. V shed 10 bases, J shed 6 bases, and the junction held 10 bases outside the gene matches. The CDR3 DNA reads as TGTGCCATCAACCGGGACAGGGCTTCCGAGCAGTACTTC. It encodes CAINRDRASEQYF.

The chain is built from TRBV5-4 and TRBJ1-2; 7 bases fit TRBD1. The CDR3 totals 14 residues. The germline gives CDR1 SGHNT, CDR2 YYREEE (reference sequence). J was trimmed by 7 bases and V by 1 base; bases with no gene match: 7. The CDR3 loop is CASSLKDRLAGYTF. The CDR3 DNA follows: TGTGCCAGCAGCTTGAAGGACAGGTTGGCTGGCTACACCTTC. Looking up the rest from reference TRBV5-4 and TRBJ1-2 gives the full variable domain: ETGVTQSPTHLIKTRGQQVTLRCSSQSGHNTVSWYQQALGQGPQFIFQYYREEENGRGNFPPRFSGLQFPNYSSELNVNALELDDSALYLCASSLKDRLAGYTFGSGTRLTVV.

The V and J genes are TRBV28 and TRBJ2-1; 8 bases map to TRBD2. The CDR3 sequence is 15 residues long. In germline, CDR1 is MDHEN, CDR2 SYDVKM. V lost 5 bases and J lost 8; bases outside the gene matches: 11. CDR3 region: CASSGAGATEDEQFF. CDR3 in DNA: TGTGCCAGCAGTGGAGCGGGAGCTACAGAGGATGAGCAGTTCTTC.

The chain uses TRBV6-1 and TRBJ2-1; D perhaps matches TRBD2 (6 bases). The ends were cut back, 7 bases at V and 4 bases at J, with 14 bases in the middle. The CDR3 runs to 14 residues. CDR1 is MNHNS and CDR2 is SASEGT in the germline V gene. The CDR3 DNA follows: TGTGCCAGCAAGGAGGGCCGAGAATACAATGAGCAGTTCTTC. Translating gives CASKEGREYNEQFF.

The chain links TRBV5-1 to TRBJ1-4; D might be TRBD1 (5 bases). Trimming shortened V by 3 bases and J by 6 bases, and 12 bases separated the two germline ends. Germline V gene data show CDR1 as SGHRS and CDR2 as YFSETQ. The CDR3 sequence is 14 residues long. Here the CDR3 reads CASSSQGSHEKLFF. The CDR3 DNA follows: TGCGCCAGCAGCTCCCAGGGTTCTCATGAAAAACTGTTTTTT.

This rearrangement joins TRBV19 to TRBJ1-1; D is unresolved. CDR1 is LNHDA, CDR2 SQIVND, per germline (reference sequence). The CDR3 is 13 amino acids. Trimming took 5 bases from V and 0 from J, leaving 7 bases between them. CDR3 in DNA: TGTGCCAGTAGTTCCTTCATGAACACTGAAGCTTTCTTT. Amino acids: CASSSFMNTEAFF.

This clone has a handful of counts. Additional DNA sequences in this sample encode the identical CDR3. V usage is TRBV30 and J usage is TRBJ1-6; possibly TRBD1 for D (5 bases). With 3 bases removed from V and 7 bases from J, the gap between germline ends came to 10 bases. Germline CDR1 GTSNPN, CDR2 SVGIG (reference sequence). This CDR3 region has 13 residues. The CDR3 DNA is TGTGCCTGGAGCAGGGAGATAAATTCACCCCTCCACTTT. This gives the protein CAWSREINSPLHF.

CDR3: CASSFAPSGGLYEQYF. DNA for the CDR3: TGTGCCAGCAGTTTTGCCCCCTCCGGCGGGCTCTACGAGCAGTACTTC. V is TRBV28 and J is TRBJ2-7; weak D call: TRBD2 (5 bases). Germline CDR1 MDHEN, CDR2 SYDVKM. The CDR3 covers 16 residues. V was clipped by 3 bases and J by 3 bases, with 18 bases between them. The variable domain in full, completed from reference TRBV28 and TRBJ2-7, reads DVKVTQSSRYLVKRTGEKVFLECVQDMDHENMFWYRQDPGLGLRLIYFSYDVKMKEKGDIPEGYSVSREKKERFSLILESASTNQTSMYLCASSFAPSGGLYEQYFGPGTRLTVT.

J is TRBJ2-3 and V is TRBV11-3; 8 nucleotides agree with TRBD2. With V trimmed by 4 bases and J by 4 bases, 7 bases remained unmatched. Germline V gene lookup returns CDR1 SGHNT and CDR2 YENEEA. The CDR3 totals 15 residues. The chain's CDR3 is CASSSRSGSADTQYF. CDR3 in DNA: TGTGCCAGCAGCTCCAGAAGCGGGAGTGCAGATACGCAGTATTTT. Looking up the rest from reference TRBV11-3 and TRBJ2-3 gives the full variable domain: EAGVVQSPRYKIIEKKQPVAFWCNPISGHNTLYWYLQNLGQGPELLIRYENEEAVDDSQLPKDRFSAERLKGVDSTLKIQPAELGDSAVYLCASSSRSGSADTQYFGPGTRLTVL.

The rearrangement joins TRBV5-4 to TRBJ2-3; TRBD1 matches at 8 bases. V shed 3 bases, J shed 2 bases, and the junction held 5 bases outside the gene matches. The CDR3 covers 15 residues. The germline V gene encodes CDR1 SGHNT and CDR2 YYREEE (reference sequence). The CDR3 spells CASSSGTGHTDTQYF. The CDR3 coding sequence is TGTGCCAGCAGCTCAGGGACAGGACACACAGATACGCAGTATTTT.